The 5 T cell receptor beta chains listed next were all sequenced from one sample in a study of shared T cell receptors in the human thymus. Here immunoSEQ multiplex PCR was the method, and the copy in TCRdb shows in-frame clones only, minus some. Of 700,000 or so clones listed, approximately 83% are singletons. The same data also went into a second study, on human thymus T cells.

The specimen sequenced was thymocytes. These receptors all come from a girl under three years old with a congenital heart defect.

The chain joins TRBV5-6 to TRBJ1-1, with a weak D call TRBD1 (6 bases). Germline loops: CDR1 SGHDT, CDR2 YYEEEE. V was shortened by 5 bases and J by 0 bases, with 20 bases between the two germline ends. The CDR3 consists of 17 residues. Here the CDR3 reads CASSRPERGNMNTEAFF. The DNA of the CDR3 is TGTGCCAGCAGTCGCCCAGAAAGGGGGAACATGAACACTGAAGCTTTCTTT.

The chain links TRBV15 to TRBJ1-3; TRBD1 is a possible D gene (6 bases). Trimming left V 0 bases short and J 0 bases short, with 15 bases between. CDR1 LNHNV and CDR2 YYDKDF come from the germline V gene (reference sequence). The CDR3 has 18 amino acids. The CDR3 DNA reads TGTGCCACCAGCAGAGATAGGGACACGGGATCCTCTGGAAACACCATATATTTT. This sequence encodes CATSRDRDTGSSGNTIYF.

V usage is TRBV28 and J usage is TRBJ2-2; D remains unclear. The CDR3 length is 16 residues. The V gene's germline CDR1 is MDHEN and CDR2 SYDVKM. V lost 4 bases and J 4 bases, leaving 16 bases between the germline ends. The CDR3 spells CASSSPTHPLTGELFF. CDR3 nucleotides: TGTGCCAGCAGTTCCCCTACCCACCCACTCACCGGGGAGCTGTTTTTT.

The chain recombines TRBV7-2 with TRBJ1-5, with 9 bases that match TRBD1. Trimming removed 2 bases from V and 6 bases from J; junction bases left unmatched: 14. Per the germline V gene, CDR1 is SGHTA and CDR2 is FQGNSA. The CDR3 runs to 18 residues. DNA of the CDR3: TGTGCCAGCAGCTTATTCGGGGGGGAACAGGGGGCGAGTCAGCCCCAGCATTTT. It encodes CASSLFGGEQGASQPQHF.

The rearrangement links TRBV9 to TRBJ1-1; perhaps TRBD1 as D (5 bases). Germline V gene data show CDR1 as SGDLS and CDR2 as YYNGEE. Trimming cost V 4 bases and J 2 bases, with 15 bases left between them. This CDR3 comprises 15 residues. CDR3 loop: CASSLWEGPNTEAFF. CDR3 sequence (DNA): TGTGCCAGCAGCCTCTGGGAGGGGCCCAACACTGAAGCTTTCTTT.